The T cell receptor (beta chain) under discussion was sequenced for a study of vaccination and CD4 T cells after COVID-19. Study information: Across the group, participants received two doses of either BNT162b2 or mRNA-1273 vaccine.

Treatment reported: roughly ten-day PBMC culture with coronavirus spike peptide pools or control peptides (ViraFEST assay). Harvesting of the unexposed donor's CD4+ T cells predated the COVID-19 pandemic (2011-2018). An Oncomine TCR Beta short-read assay was used to sequence the DNA from cultured CD4+ T cells. TCRdb re-analysed the PCR reads in MiXCR, keeping a single row per CDR3 protein. The profile shows some 6,000 distinct CDR3 sequences, around 51% of them singletons. The CDR3 covers 19 residues. V was pared by 8 bases and J by 0 bases, with 19 bases of the junction left unmatched. Germline CDR1 is MNHEY and CDR2 is SVGEGT. About this clonotype itself: Its antigen is not known.

The TCR comes from a human donor in good health. The sequencing sample was made of CD4+ T cells from blood, cultured in vitro. The V call is TRBV6-2 or TRBV6-3, the J call TRBJ2-4; 7 bases match TRBD2. Here the CDR3 reads CASAHEAGEHGLAKNIQYF. The CDR3 nucleotides are TGTGCCAGCGCCCATGAGGCGGGGGAACACGGCCTAGCCAAAAACATTCAGTACTTC.